A selection of T cell receptor beta chains follows, all from one sample in a study of cytomegalovirus exposure and HLA in healthy donors. This table comes from immunoSEQ multiplex PCR, and its TCRdb copy is limited to in-frame clones, with some not included. The table lists around 140,000 clones, approximately 87% of them singletons. Source material: PBMCs. The origin of the receptors is a woman aged 30 to 39 in good health and CMV-seronegative. Each CDR3 is given with its conserved first and last residue. The D gene is left open where the match is weak. Clone size is stated in some rows and not others, as once, few, many or a class when expanded.

j_call v_call clone_size d_call cdr3_aa cdr3_nt
TRBJ1-3 TRBV27 . . CASSSSSGNTIYF TGTGCCAGCAGTTCCTCCTCTGGAAACACCATATATTTT
TRBJ2-2 TRBV13 . TRBD1 CASSSRTGGDTGELFF TGTGCCAGCAGCTCCCGGACAGGGGGTGACACCGGGGAGCTGTTTTTT
TRBJ1-1 TRBV18 . . CASSPPGLANTEAFF TGTGCCAGCTCACCACCGGGACTAGCAAACACTGAAGCTTTCTTT
TRBJ1-2 TRBV6-6 once . CATYYRVANYGYTF TGTGCCACCTATTACAGGGTAGCTAACTATGGCTACACCTTC
TRBJ1-1 TRBV6-5 few . CASSYSEGMNTEAFF TGTGCCAGCAGTTACTCGGAGGGGATGAACACTGAAGCTTTCTTT
TRBJ2-2 TRBV14 . TRBD2 CASRKTSGNTGELFF TGTGCCAGCAGGAAGACTAGCGGGAACACCGGGGAGCTGTTTTTT
TRBJ2-3 TRBV2 once TRBD2 CASRTSGGSSTDTQYF TGTGCCAGCAGGACTAGCGGGGGGTCTAGCACAGATACGCAGTATTTT
TRBJ1-1 TRBV18 . . CASSPRTQNTEAFF TGTGCCAGCTCACCACGAACACAGAACACTGAAGCTTTCTTT
TRBJ2-5 TRBV5-4 . TRBD1 CASSLFLLQGAEEETQYF TGTGCCAGCAGCTTGTTCCTCTTACAGGGGGCGGAGGAGGAGACCCAGTACTTC
TRBJ2-1 TRBV5-1 . TRBD1 CASSLTGNTYNEQFF TGCGCCAGCAGCCTGACAGGGAATACTTACAATGAGCAGTTCTTC
TRBJ2-7 TRBV7-6 once TRBD2 CASSASSGAYEQYF TGTGCCAGCAGCGCCTCTAGCGGGGCCTACGAGCAGTACTTC
TRBJ1-2 TRBV28 . . CASSLFSGRSYGYTF TGTGCCAGCAGTTTATTTTCCGGTCGTTCCTATGGCTACACCTTC
TRBJ2-1 TRBV4-2 . TRBD2 CASSHIPLAGVSYNEQFF TGTGCCAGCAGCCATATTCCGCTAGCGGGAGTTTCCTACAATGAGCAGTTCTTC
TRBJ1-4 TRBV28 many TRBD1 CASSFDRATNEKLFF TGTGCCAGCAGCTTTGACAGGGCCACTAATGAAAAACTGTTTTTT
TRBJ2-1 TRBV18 once . CASSPGLLEAYNEQFF TGTGCCAGCTCCCCAGGGCTCCTGGAAGCCTACAATGAGCAGTTCTTC
TRBJ1-2 TRBV2 . . CASSPTDPHSYGYTF TGTGCCAGCAGTCCGACAGACCCCCACAGCTATGGCTACACCTTC
TRBJ1-1 TRBV7-2 . . CASSRGGLRTEAFF TGTGCCAGCAGCCGGGGGGGCCTGCGCACTGAAGCTTTCTTT
TRBJ2-1 TRBV18 . TRBD1 CASSPTQGAYNEQFF TGTGCCAGCTCACCAACACAGGGGGCTTACAATGAGCAGTTCTTC
TRBJ1-2 TRBV29-1 . . CSVGSEYYYGYTF TGCAGCGTTGGGTCGGAGTATTACTATGGCTACACCTTC
TRBJ2-1 TRBV5-8 few TRBD2 CASSLVGLEREQFF TGTGCCAGCAGCTTGGTCGGACTAGAGCGGGAGCAGTTCTTC
TRBJ1-6 TRBV7-9 once TRBD1 CASNLQGARNSPLHF TGTGCCAGCAACCTACAGGGGGCTAGGAATTCACCCCTCCACTTT
TRBJ2-7 TRBV7-2 . . CASSPQVGGGREQYF TGTGCCAGCAGCCCCCAGGTAGGGGGAGGGCGCGAGCAGTACTTC
TRBJ1-6 TRBV6-5 few . CASSYSVWRENSPLHF TGTGCCAGCAGTTACTCTGTGTGGCGGGAAAATTCACCCCTCCACTTT
TRBJ2-1 TRBV5-4 . TRBD2 CASSGTTSGLYNEQFF TGTGCCAGCAGCGGGACGACTAGCGGACTTTACAATGAGCAGTTCTTC